The 4 T cell receptor beta chains below all came from one sample that was sequenced in a study of blood T cell repertoires in COVID-19. Using immunoSEQ multiplex PCR, the repertoire was profiled, and TCRdb retains in-frame clones only, with some absent. The repertoire consists of around 370,000 clones, with about 87% occurring once and the leading ten covering over 6%. Input material: peripheral blood. The receptors here all came from a woman aged 45-59 years with COVID-19, enrolled during active disease.

In DNA form, the CDR3 reads TGCAGCGTAGAAAGGGAGAAACTGTTTTTT. Amino acids: CSVEREKLFF. The rearrangement joins TRBV29-1 to TRBJ1-4; D is ambiguous. The CDR3 contains 10 residues. The germline V and J ends were trimmed by 6 bases and 11 bases, with 10 bases remaining between them. Per germline, CDR1 SQVTM and CDR2 ANQGSEA. Full variable domain (remainder filled in from reference TRBV29-1 and TRBJ1-4): SAVISQKPSRDICQRGTSLTIQCQVDSQVTMMFWYRQQPGQSLTLIATANQGSEATYESGFVIDKFPISRPNLTFSTLTVSNMSPEDSSIYLCSVEREKLFFGSGTQLSVL.

V and J are TRBV24-1 and TRBJ2-2; 7 nucleotides line up with TRBD2. J gave up 8 bases and V 4 bases, and 15 bases lay outside the gene matches. The CDR3 is made up of 17 amino acids. Germline lookup yields CDR1 KGHDR and CDR2 SFDVKD. The CDR3 is CATSDWDYLGLRGELFF. CDR3 coding DNA: TGTGCCACCAGTGACTGGGACTACCTGGGGCTGAGGGGGGAGCTGTTTTTT.

This clone was counted a single time. This sequence joins TRBV28 and TRBJ1-4; D perhaps matches TRBD1 (6 bases). The V and J ends lost 1 base and 3 bases respectively, with 6 bases between them. Per the germline V gene, CDR1 is MDHEN and CDR2 is SYDVKM. This CDR3 spans 14 amino acids. CDR3 amino acids: CASSLYRANEKLFF. The CDR3 bases are TGTGCCAGCAGTTTATACAGGGCTAATGAAAAACTGTTTTTT.

V usage is TRBV24-1 and J usage is TRBJ2-3; the match to TRBD2 covers 9 bases. The V and J ends lost 4 bases and 2 bases, in that order; junction bases with no gene match: 6. Germline V CDR1 and CDR2: KGHDR, SFDVKD. This CDR3 region has 16 residues. The CDR3 nucleotides read TGTGCCACCAGTGACTTGACTAGCGGTAACACAGATACGCAGTATTTT. Encoded protein: CATSDLTSGNTDTQYF.